A selection of T cell receptor beta chains follows, all from one sample in a study of CD8 T cells in Susac syndrome. TCRdb redid the calling of the immunoSEQ multiplex PCR reads with MiXCR, one entry per CDR3 protein. The data hold 250,000 to 350,000 distinct CDR3 sequences, with under 95% observed a single time. Sequencing was performed on CD4+ T cells from PBMCs. The origin of the receptors is a human donor with multiple sclerosis. Each CDR3 is given with its conserved first and last residue. D genes are given only for firm matches. Size values are once, few and many counts, or a class for expanded clones, and some rows have none.

>TRBD1|once|TRBJ1-5|TRBV7-2
CASSQGQEHQPQHF
TGTGCCAGCAGCCAAGGACAGGAGCATCAGCCCCAGCATTTT
>-|-|TRBJ1-5|TRBV6-1
CASSEARGRQPQHF
TGTGCCAGCAGTGAAGCGAGGGGGAGGCAGCCCCAGCATTTT
>-|few|TRBJ2-7|TRBV24-1
CATSDRTGPAAEQYF
TGTGCCACCAGTGATCGTACCGGGCCGGCCGCTGAGCAGTACTTC
>-|-|TRBJ1-1|TRBV30
CAWSKGIEDTEAFF
TGTGCCTGGAGTAAAGGGATTGAGGACACTGAAGCTTTCTTT
>TRBD2|-|TRBJ2-3|TRBV7-9
CASSFGGTSGSDTQYF
TGTGCCAGCAGCTTTGGGGGGACTAGCGGGAGTGATACGCAGTATTTT
>TRBD2|-|TRBJ2-2|TRBV5-1
CASRSAGVNTGELFF
TGCGCCAGCAGGTCAGCGGGGGTGAACACCGGGGAGCTGTTTTTT
>-|-|TRBJ2-3|TRBV14
CASSPGPTDTQYF
TGTGCCAGCAGCCCAGGGCCCACAGATACGCAGTATTTT
>-|-|TRBJ1-1|TRBV20-1
CSAALGVNTEAFF
TGCAGTGCTGCCCTTGGCGTGAACACTGAAGCTTTCTTT
>TRBD1|-|TRBJ1-2|TRBV19
CASSMTGAGFYGYTF
TGTGCCAGTAGTATGACAGGGGCGGGATTCTATGGCTACACCTTC
>-|-|TRBJ1-1|TRBV30
CAWSIGITAEAFF
TGTGCCTGGAGTATAGGGATTACGGCGGAAGCTTTCTTT
>-|-|TRBJ2-7|TRBV20-1
CSARDIGLGSSYEQYF
TGCAGTGCTAGAGATATAGGGCTAGGCAGCTCCTACGAGCAGTACTTC
>TRBD1|-|TRBJ1-5|TRBV24-1
CATSDSGGSQPQHF
TGTGCCACCAGTGATTCAGGGGGTTCTCAGCCCCAGCATTTT
>TRBD1|-|TRBJ1-4|TRBV5-4
CASSRRDSANEKLFF
TGTGCCAGCAGCAGGCGGGACAGCGCCAATGAAAAACTGTTTTTT
>-|-|TRBJ2-1|TRBV5-1
CASSLEAGPSGNEQFF
TGCGCCAGCAGCTTGGAGGCAGGCCCGTCGGGCAATGAGCAGTTCTTC
>TRBD1|-|TRBJ2-7|TRBV28
CASRDSTSYEQYF
TGTGCCAGTCGGGACAGCACCTCCTACGAGCAGTACTTC
>-|-|TRBJ1-4|TRBV20-1
CSARDPRQDEKLFF
TGCAGTGCTAGAGACCCCCGTCAGGATGAAAAACTGTTTTTT
>-|-|TRBJ1-1|TRBV7-9
CASSLDFREAFF
TGTGCCAGCAGCTTAGATTTCCGCGAAGCTTTCTTT
>-|-|TRBJ1-1|TRBV7-2
CASSLAQGGIEAFF
TGTGCCAGCAGCTTAGCGCAAGGAGGGATTGAAGCTTTCTTT
>-|-|TRBJ1-1|TRBV30
CAWSVSGVTEAFF
TGTGCCTGGAGTGTTTCGGGGGTCACTGAAGCTTTCTTT
>-|-|TRBJ2-2|TRBV9
CASSADAGTGELFF
TGTGCCAGCAGCGCCGACGCCGGCACCGGGGAGCTGTTTTTT
>-|-|TRBJ1-1|TRBV27
CASSLVGREAFF
TGTGCCAGCAGTTTAGTAGGGAGGGAAGCTTTCTTT
>TRBD1|-|TRBJ1-6|TRBV18
CASSEGAQTGFNSPLHF
TGTGCCAGCTCCGAGGGGGCTCAGACAGGCTTTAATTCACCCCTCCACTTT
>TRBD2|-|TRBJ2-3|TRBV7-6
CASSSTSGGYPDTQYF
TGTGCCAGCAGCAGCACTAGCGGGGGGTACCCAGATACGCAGTATTTT
>-|-|TRBJ1-2|TRBV20-1
CSARPGIYGYTF
TGCAGTGCTAGACCGGGGATCTATGGCTACACCTTC
>-|-|TRBJ1-2|TRBV5-1
CASSLSRDNYGYTF
TGCGCCAGCAGCTTGTCCAGGGACAACTATGGCTACACCTTC
>-|few|TRBJ2-5|TRBV29-1
CSVESGETQYF
TGCAGCGTTGAGTCGGGGGAGACCCAGTACTTC
>-|-|TRBJ2-2|TRBV29-1
CSVEVRSTGELFF
TGCAGCGTTGAAGTAAGGAGCACCGGGGAGCTGTTTTTT
>-|-|TRBJ1-2|TRBV2
CASNPFYGYTF
TGTGCCAGCAACCCCTTCTATGGCTACACCTTC
>TRBD1|-|TRBJ1-5|TRBV6-2/TRBV6-3
CASGGAGTGDQPQHF
TGTGCCAGCGGGGGAGCCGGGACAGGGGATCAGCCCCAGCATTTT
>TRBD1|-|TRBJ1-1|TRBV27
CASSPGQGALRTEAFF
TGTGCCAGCAGCCCGGGACAGGGGGCTTTGAGGACTGAAGCTTTCTTT
>TRBD1|-|TRBJ2-2|TRBV20-1
CSARAGQGTTGELFF
TGCAGTGCTAGAGCGGGACAGGGAACCACCGGGGAGCTGTTTTTT
>TRBD2|-|TRBJ2-1|TRBV2
CASSELAGGFDEQFF
TGTGCCAGCAGTGAGTTGGCGGGAGGGTTCGATGAGCAGTTCTTC
>-|-|TRBJ2-1|TRBV6-1
CASSPFERSSYNEQFF
TGTGCCAGCAGCCCTTTTGAGCGGAGCTCCTACAATGAGCAGTTCTTC
>TRBD1|-|TRBJ2-2|TRBV6-5
CASSYGTGAGELFF
TGTGCCAGCAGTTACGGGACAGGGGCCGGGGAGCTGTTTTTT
>TRBD1|-|TRBJ1-2|TRBV9
CASSADRARRGYGYTF
TGTGCCAGCAGCGCCGACAGGGCCCGCCGGGGCTATGGCTACACCTTC
>-|-|TRBJ2-7|TRBV12-3/TRBV12-4
CASSLNGREQYF
TGTGCCAGCAGTTTAAATGGGCGCGAGCAGTACTTC
>TRBD1|-|TRBJ1-3|TRBV12-3/TRBV12-4
CASSLRQGDGSTIYF
TGTGCCAGCAGTTTACGGCAGGGGGACGGGTCCACCATATATTTT
>TRBD2|-|TRBJ2-3|TRBV6-5
CATRPGGGDTQYF
TGTGCCACCCGACCGGGGGGGGGAGATACGCAGTATTTT
>-|-|TRBJ2-7|TRBV20-1
CSAIRADPYEQYF
TGCAGTGCTATTCGAGCGGACCCCTACGAGCAGTACTTC
>TRBD1|-|TRBJ1-4|TRBV7-2
CASSSGQGWLEGEKLFF
TGTGCCAGCAGCTCCGGACAGGGTTGGCTTGAAGGTGAAAAACTGTTTTTT
>-|-|TRBJ1-1|TRBV6-5
CASSYQGSDTEAFF
TGTGCCAGCAGTTACCAGGGTTCGGACACTGAAGCTTTCTTT
>-|-|TRBJ2-1|TRBV15
CATSRDWEEQFF
TGTGCCACCAGCAGAGATTGGGAGGAGCAGTTCTTC
>-|-|TRBJ1-1|TRBV19
CASSISAVLNEAFF
TGTGCCAGTAGTATTTCGGCGGTACTAAATGAAGCTTTCTTT
>-|-|TRBJ2-7|TRBV4-1
CASSQPGTSYEQYF
TGCGCCAGCAGCCAACCCGGGACAAGCTACGAGCAGTACTTC
>TRBD1|once|TRBJ1-4|TRBV12-3/TRBV12-4
CASSWSGQGRTNEKLFF
TGTGCCAGCAGCTGGAGTGGACAGGGTAGGACTAATGAAAAACTGTTTTTT
>TRBD1|-|TRBJ1-5|TRBV19
CASSRQGSGNQPQHF
TGTGCCAGTAGTAGACAGGGGTCTGGCAATCAGCCCCAGCATTTT
>-|-|TRBJ1-2|TRBV4-2
CASSHRADSANYGYTF
TGTGCCAGCAGCCACCGAGCGGACAGTGCTAACTATGGCTACACCTTC
>-|-|TRBJ1-5|TRBV6-2/TRBV6-3
CASSYQETGSSQPQHF
TGTGCCAGCAGTTACCAAGAAACAGGTAGTAGTCAGCCCCAGCATTTT
>TRBD1|once|TRBJ1-1|TRBV6-5
CASSYSMTGVGSEAFF
TGTGCCAGCAGTTACTCGATGACAGGGGTGGGATCTGAAGCTTTCTTT
>-|once|TRBJ1-4|TRBV7-9
CASSPGQLGLFF
TGTGCCAGCAGCCCTGGACAACTCGGACTGTTTTTT
>-|-|TRBJ1-1|TRBV7-3
CASSLSPGANTEAFF
TGTGCCAGCAGCTTAAGTCCGGGAGCGAACACTGAAGCTTTCTTT
>TRBD2|-|TRBJ2-3|TRBV6-6
CASRPGLAGATDTQYF
TGTGCCAGCAGGCCGGGACTAGCGGGAGCAACAGATACGCAGTATTTT
>TRBD2|-|TRBJ2-7|TRBV7-2
CASSLGLAVTYEQYF
TGTGCCAGCAGCCTTGGACTAGCGGTCACCTACGAGCAGTACTTC
>-|-|TRBJ1-1|TRBV9
CASSVLGGSNTEAFF
TGTGCCAGCAGCGTCCTCGGGGGTTCGAACACTGAAGCTTTCTTT
>-|-|TRBJ2-7|TRBV20-1
CSARTRSGLYEQYF
TGCAGTGCTAGAACCCGGAGCGGACTCTACGAGCAGTACTTC